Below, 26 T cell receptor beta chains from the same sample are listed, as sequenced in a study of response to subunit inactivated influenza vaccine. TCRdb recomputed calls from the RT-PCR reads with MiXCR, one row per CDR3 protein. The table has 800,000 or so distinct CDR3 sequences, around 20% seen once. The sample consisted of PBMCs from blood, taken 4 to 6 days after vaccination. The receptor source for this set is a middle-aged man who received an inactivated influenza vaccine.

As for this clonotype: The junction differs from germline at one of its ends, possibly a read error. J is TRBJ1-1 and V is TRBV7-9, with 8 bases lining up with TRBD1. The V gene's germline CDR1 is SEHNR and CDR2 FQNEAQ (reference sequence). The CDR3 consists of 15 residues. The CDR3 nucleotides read TGTGCAAGCAGCCTTAGGACAGGGTCGGTCACTGAAGCTTTCTTT. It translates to CASSLRTGSVTEAFF.

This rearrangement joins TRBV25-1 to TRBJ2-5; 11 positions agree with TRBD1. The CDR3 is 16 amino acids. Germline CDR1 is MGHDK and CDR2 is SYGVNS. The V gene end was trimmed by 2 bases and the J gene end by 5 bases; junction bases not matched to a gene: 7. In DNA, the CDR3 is TGTGCCAGCAGTGAACCGGGACAGGGGGGGAAGGAGACCCAGTACTTC. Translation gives CASSEPGQGGKETQYF.

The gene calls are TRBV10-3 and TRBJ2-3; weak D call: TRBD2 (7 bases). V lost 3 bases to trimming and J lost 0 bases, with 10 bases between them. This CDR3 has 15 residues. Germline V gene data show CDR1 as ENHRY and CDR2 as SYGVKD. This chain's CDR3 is CAISEGGASTDTQYF. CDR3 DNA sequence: TGTGCCATCAGTGAAGGGGGGGCTAGCACAGATACGCAGTATTTT.

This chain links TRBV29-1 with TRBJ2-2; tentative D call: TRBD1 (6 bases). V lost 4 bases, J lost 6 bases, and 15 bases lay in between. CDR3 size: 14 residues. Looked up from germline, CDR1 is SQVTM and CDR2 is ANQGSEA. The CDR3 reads CSVAGQTGSGELFF. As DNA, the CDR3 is TGCAGCGTTGCGGGACAAACCGGATCCGGGGAGCTGTTTTTT.

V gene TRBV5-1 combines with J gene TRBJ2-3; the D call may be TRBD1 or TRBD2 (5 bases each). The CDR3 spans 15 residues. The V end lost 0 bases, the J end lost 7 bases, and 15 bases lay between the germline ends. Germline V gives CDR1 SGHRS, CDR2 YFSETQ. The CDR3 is CASSLESGRRYTQYF. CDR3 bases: TGCGCCAGCAGCTTGGAGTCAGGGAGAAGGTATACGCAGTATTTT.

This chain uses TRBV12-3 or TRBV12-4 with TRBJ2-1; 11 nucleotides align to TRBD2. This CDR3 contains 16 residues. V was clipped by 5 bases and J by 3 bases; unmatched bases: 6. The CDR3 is CASSPPGLADYNEQFF. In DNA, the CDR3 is TGTGCCAGCAGTCCCCCGGGACTAGCGGACTACAATGAGCAGTTCTTC.

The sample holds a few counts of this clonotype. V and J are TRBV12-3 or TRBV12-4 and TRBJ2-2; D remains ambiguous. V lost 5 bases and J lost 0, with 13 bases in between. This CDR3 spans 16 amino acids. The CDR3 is CASSIGSTPNTGELFF. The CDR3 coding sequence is TGTGCCAGCAGTATAGGGTCAACTCCGAACACCGGGGAGCTGTTTTTT.

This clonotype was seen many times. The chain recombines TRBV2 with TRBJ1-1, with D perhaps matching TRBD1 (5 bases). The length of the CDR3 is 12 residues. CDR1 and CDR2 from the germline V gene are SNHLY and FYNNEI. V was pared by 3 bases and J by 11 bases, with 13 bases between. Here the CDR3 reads CASSELEKGAFF. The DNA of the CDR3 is TGTGCCAGCAGTGAGTTAGAAAAGGGGGCTTTCTTT.

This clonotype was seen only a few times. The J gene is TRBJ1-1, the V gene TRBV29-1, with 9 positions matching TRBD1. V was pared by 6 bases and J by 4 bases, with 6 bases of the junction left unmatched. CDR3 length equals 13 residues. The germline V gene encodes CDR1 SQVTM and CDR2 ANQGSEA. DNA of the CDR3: TGCAGCGTAACAGGGGGCAGGGGCACTGAAGCTTTCTTT. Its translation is CSVTGGRGTEAFF.

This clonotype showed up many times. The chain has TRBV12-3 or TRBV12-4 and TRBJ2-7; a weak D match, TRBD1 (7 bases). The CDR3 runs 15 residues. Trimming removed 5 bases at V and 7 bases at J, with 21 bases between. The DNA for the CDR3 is TGTGCCAGCAGTCCCAGTTGGGGCTCAGGGGGGGAGCAGTACTTC. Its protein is CASSPSWGSGGEQYF.

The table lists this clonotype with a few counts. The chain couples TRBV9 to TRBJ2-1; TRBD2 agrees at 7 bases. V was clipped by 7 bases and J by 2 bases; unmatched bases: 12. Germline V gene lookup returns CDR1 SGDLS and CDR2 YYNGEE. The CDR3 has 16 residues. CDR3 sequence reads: CASGPETSAAYNEQFF. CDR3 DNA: TGTGCCAGCGGACCCGAAACTAGCGCAGCCTACAATGAGCAGTTCTTC.

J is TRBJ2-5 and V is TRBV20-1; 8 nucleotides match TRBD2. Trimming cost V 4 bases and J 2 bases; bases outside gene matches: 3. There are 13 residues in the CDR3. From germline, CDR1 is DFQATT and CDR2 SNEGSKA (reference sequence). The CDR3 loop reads CSAKRERQETQYF. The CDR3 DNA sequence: TGCAGTGCTAAGCGGGAGAGACAAGAGACCCAGTACTTC.

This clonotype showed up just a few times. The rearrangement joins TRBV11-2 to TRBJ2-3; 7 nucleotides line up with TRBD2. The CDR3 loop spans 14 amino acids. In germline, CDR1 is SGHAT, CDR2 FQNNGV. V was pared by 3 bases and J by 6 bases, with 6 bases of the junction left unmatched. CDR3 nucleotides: TGTGCCAGCAGCTTGGGGGGGGGAAGGGATACGCAGTATTTT. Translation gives CASSLGGGRDTQYF.

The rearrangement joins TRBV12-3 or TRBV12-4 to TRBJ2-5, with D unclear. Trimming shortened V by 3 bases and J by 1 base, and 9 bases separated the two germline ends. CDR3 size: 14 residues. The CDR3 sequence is CASSFVAAQETQYF. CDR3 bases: TGTGCCAGCAGTTTTGTGGCAGCCCAAGAGACCCAGTACTTC.

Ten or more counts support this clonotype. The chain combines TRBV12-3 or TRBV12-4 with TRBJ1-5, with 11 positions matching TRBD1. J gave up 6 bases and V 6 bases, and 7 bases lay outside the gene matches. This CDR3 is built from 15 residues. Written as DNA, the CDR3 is TGTGCCAGCAGGCCTGGGACAGGGGGAGGTCAGCCCCAGCATTTT. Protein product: CASRPGTGGGQPQHF.

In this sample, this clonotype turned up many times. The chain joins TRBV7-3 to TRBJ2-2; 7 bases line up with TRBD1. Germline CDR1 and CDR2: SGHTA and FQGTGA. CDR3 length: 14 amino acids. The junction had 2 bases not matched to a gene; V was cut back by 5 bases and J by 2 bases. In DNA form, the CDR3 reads TGTGCCAGCAGCAGACAGGGCAACACCGGGGAGCTGTTTTTT. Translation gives CASSRQGNTGELFF.

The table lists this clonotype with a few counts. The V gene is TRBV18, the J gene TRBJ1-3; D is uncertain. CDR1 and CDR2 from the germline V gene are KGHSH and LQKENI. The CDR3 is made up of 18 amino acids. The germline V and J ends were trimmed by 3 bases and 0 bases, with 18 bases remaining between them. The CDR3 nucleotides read TGTGCCAGCTCACCTCGTGTGGGTGCCGGGAGCTCTGGAAACACCATATATTTT. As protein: CASSPRVGAGSSGNTIYF.

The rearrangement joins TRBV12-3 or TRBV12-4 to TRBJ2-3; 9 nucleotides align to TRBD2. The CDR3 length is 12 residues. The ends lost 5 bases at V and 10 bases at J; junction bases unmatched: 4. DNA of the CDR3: TGTGCCAGCAGTGCGGGGGGGCCCGCGCAGTATTTT. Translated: CASSAGGPAQYF.

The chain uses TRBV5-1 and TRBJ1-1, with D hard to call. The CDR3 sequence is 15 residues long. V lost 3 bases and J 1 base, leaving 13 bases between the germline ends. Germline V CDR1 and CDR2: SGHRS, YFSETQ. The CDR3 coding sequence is TGCGCCAGCAGCTCGGGCGCCTCTTCGAACACTGAAGCTTTCTTT. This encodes CASSSGASSNTEAFF.

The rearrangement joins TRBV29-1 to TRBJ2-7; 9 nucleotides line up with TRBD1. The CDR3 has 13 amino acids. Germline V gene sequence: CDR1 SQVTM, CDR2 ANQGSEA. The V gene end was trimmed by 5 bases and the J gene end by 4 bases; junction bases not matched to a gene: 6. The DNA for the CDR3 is TGCAGCGTTCACGCGGACAGGGGATACGAGCAGTACTTC. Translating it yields CSVHADRGYEQYF.

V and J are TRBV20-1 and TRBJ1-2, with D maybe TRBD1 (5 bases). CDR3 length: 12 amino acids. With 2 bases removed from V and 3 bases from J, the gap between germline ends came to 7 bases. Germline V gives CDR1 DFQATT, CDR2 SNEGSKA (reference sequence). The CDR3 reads CSARIGDYGYTF. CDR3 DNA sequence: TGCAGTGCTAGAATAGGGGACTATGGCTACACCTTC.

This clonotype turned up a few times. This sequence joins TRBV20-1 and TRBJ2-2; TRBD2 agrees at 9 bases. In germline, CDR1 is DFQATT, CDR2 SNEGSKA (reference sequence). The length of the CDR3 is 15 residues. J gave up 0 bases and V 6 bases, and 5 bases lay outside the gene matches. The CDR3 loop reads CSAPRLAANTGELFF. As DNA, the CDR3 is TGCAGTGCCCCTCGACTAGCGGCGAACACCGGGGAGCTGTTTTTT.

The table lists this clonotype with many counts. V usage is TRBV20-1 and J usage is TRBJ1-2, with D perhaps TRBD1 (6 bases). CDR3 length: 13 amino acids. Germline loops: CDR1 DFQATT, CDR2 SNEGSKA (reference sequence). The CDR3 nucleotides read TGCAGCTCGGTGGACGGGGGCAACTATGGCTACACCTTC. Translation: CSSVDGGNYGYTF.

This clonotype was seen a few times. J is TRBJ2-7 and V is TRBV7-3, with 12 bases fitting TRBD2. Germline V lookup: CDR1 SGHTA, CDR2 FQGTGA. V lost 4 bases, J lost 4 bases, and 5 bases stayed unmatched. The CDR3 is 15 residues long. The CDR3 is CASSSLAGGNYEQYF. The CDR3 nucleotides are TGTGCCAGCAGCTCACTAGCGGGAGGAAATTACGAGCAGTACTTC. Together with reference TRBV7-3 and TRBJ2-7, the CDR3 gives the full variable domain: GAGVSQTPSNKVTEKGKYVELRCDPISGHTALYWYRQSLGQGPEFLIYFQGTGAADDSGLPNDRFFAVRPEGSVSTLKIQRTERGDSAVYLCASSSLAGGNYEQYFGPGTRLTVT.

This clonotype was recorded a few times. The CDR3, as DNA: TGTGCCAGCACAGACAGTATTAGCAATCAGCCCCAGCATTTT. It encodes CASTDSISNQPQHF. The chain couples TRBV6-2 or TRBV6-3 to TRBJ1-5, with D maybe TRBD1 (5 bases). Trimming left V 7 bases short and J 0 bases short, with 10 bases between. The length of the CDR3 is 14 residues. CDR1 MNHEY and CDR2 SVGEGT come from the germline V gene.

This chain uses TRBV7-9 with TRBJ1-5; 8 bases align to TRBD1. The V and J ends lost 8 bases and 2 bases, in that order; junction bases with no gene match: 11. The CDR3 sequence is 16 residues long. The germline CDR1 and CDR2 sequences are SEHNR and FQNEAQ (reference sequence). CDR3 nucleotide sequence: TGTGCCAGCGGGCCCGAGACAGGGGAGGGCAATCAGCCCCAGCATTTT. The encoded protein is CASGPETGEGNQPQHF.